What follows are 14 T cell receptor beta chains derived from one specimen sequenced in a study of long-term antiretroviral therapy in people with HIV. Sequencing relied on immunoSEQ assay v3.0, run at survey level. The method was immunoSEQ multiplex PCR; TCRdb's version includes in-frame clones alone and lacks a portion of them. The table lists 35,000 or so clones, roughly 80% of them singletons. The sample in question was unsorted PBMCs, obtained 2 years after starting antiretroviral therapy. These receptors all stem from a woman aged 45 to 65 with HIV.

V and J are TRBV5-5 and TRBJ2-3; the match to TRBD2 covers 7 bases. Germline V gene sequence: CDR1 SGHKS, CDR2 YYEKEE (reference sequence). After removal of 4 bases from V and 0 bases from J, the junction contained 5 bases not matched to a gene. This CDR3 is 15 amino acids long. CDR3 amino acids: CASSPLAASTDTQYF. The CDR3 bases are TGTGCCAGCAGCCCGCTAGCGGCTAGCACAGATACGCAGTATTTT. The whole variable domain, filled in from reference TRBV5-5 and TRBJ2-3, reads DAGVTQSPTHLIKTRGQQVTLRCSPISGHKSVSWYQQVLGQGPQFIFQYYEKEERGRGNFPDRFSARQFPNYSSELNVNALLLGDSALYLCASSPLAASTDTQYFGPGTRLTVL.

The genes are TRBV27 and TRBJ1-3; no reliable D call. Germline V lookup: CDR1 MNHEY, CDR2 SMNVEV (reference sequence). The CDR3 extends over 12 amino acids. Trimming took 9 bases from V and 4 from J, leaving 10 bases between them. CDR3 sequence (DNA): TGTGCCAGTGGGCACGCCGGAAACACCATATATTTT. Translation gives CASGHAGNTIYF.

This clone was seen once. The chain recombines TRBV6-5 with TRBJ1-2; 7 bases are shared with TRBD1. V shed 2 bases and J 0 bases; nucleotides not matched to a gene: 3. The V gene's germline CDR1 is MNHEY and CDR2 SVGAGI. The CDR3 sequence is 15 residues long. CDR3 region: CASSYQGQPNYGYTF. For the CDR3, the DNA is TGTGCCAGCAGTTACCAGGGACAGCCTAACTATGGCTACACCTTC.

The chain carries TRBV7-7 and TRBJ2-1, with D uncertain. This CDR3 is built from 16 residues. V lost 5 bases and J 2 bases, leaving 16 bases between the germline ends. From germline, CDR1 is SSHAT and CDR2 FNYEAQ (reference sequence). The CDR3 DNA sequence: TGTGCCAGCAGCCAGACGATTGACGCAACCTACAATGAGCAGTTCTTC. Translated: CASSQTIDATYNEQFF.

The V gene is TRBV6-5, the J gene TRBJ2-7; 11 positions agree with TRBD1. Trimming removed 4 bases from V and 5 bases from J; junction bases left unmatched: 4. Germline-derived CDR1 and CDR2 are MNHEY and SVGAGI. This CDR3 is 14 amino acids long. CDR3 in amino acids: CASSWGQGDDEQYF. CDR3 nucleotides: TGTGCCAGCAGTTGGGGACAGGGGGACGACGAGCAGTACTTC.

CDR3 amino acids: CASSGTSGSPLHF. The CDR3 DNA sequence: TGTGCCAGCAGCGGGACCTCAGGTTCACCCCTCCACTTT. The J gene is TRBJ1-6, the V gene TRBV7-6; possible D gene TRBD1, 5 bases. This CDR3 contains 13 residues. The germline V gene has CDR1 SGHVS and CDR2 FNYEAQ. V was trimmed by 5 bases and J by 9 bases, leaving 11 bases between them.

The chain recombines TRBV7-9 with TRBJ2-3; 9 bases agree with TRBD1. V gave up 5 bases and J gave up 4 bases; unmatched junction bases: 10. The CDR3 covers 16 residues. CDR1 and CDR2 from the germline V gene are SEHNR and FQNEAQ (reference sequence). CDR3 nucleotide sequence: TGTGCCAGCAGCACCGCGGGACAGGGAAAGGCAGATACGCAGTATTTT. Protein sequence: CASSTAGQGKADTQYF.

V and J are TRBV19 and TRBJ2-7; D is tentatively TRBD1 or TRBD2 (5 bases each). Trimming removed 9 bases from V and 2 bases from J, with 11 bases in between. CDR3 length: 12 residues. Germline assignment: CDR1 LNHDA and CDR2 SQIVND (reference sequence). Here the CDR3 reads CASQKGPYEQYF. CDR3 sequence (DNA): TGTGCCAGCCAAAAGGGACCCTACGAGCAGTACTTC.

In its sample, this clone was seen a few times. The CDR3 protein is CASRQGGNTEAFF. In nucleotides, the CDR3 is TGCGCCAGCAGGCAGGGTGGGAACACTGAAGCTTTCTTT. The rearrangement uses TRBV5-1 and TRBJ1-1; TRBD1 is a possible D gene (5 bases). CDR3 length: 13 amino acids. V was cut by 5 bases and J by 1 base, with 9 bases left in between. The germline V gene has CDR1 SGHRS and CDR2 YFSETQ.

The rearrangement links TRBV9 to TRBJ2-5; 13 bases fit TRBD2. From germline, CDR1 is SGDLS and CDR2 YYNGEE. V gave up 3 bases and J gave up 2 bases; unmatched junction bases: 7. This CDR3 has 17 amino acids. For the CDR3, the DNA is TGTGCCAGCAGCGCCTCCGGGACTAGCGGGGCACAAGAGACCCAGTACTTC. It specifies CASSASGTSGAQETQYF.

The chain is built from TRBV11-2 and TRBJ2-2, with D possibly being TRBD1 (6 bases). From germline, CDR1 is SGHAT and CDR2 FQNNGV. This CDR3 is built from 16 residues. The V gene lost 5 bases and the J gene lost 7 bases, with 20 bases spanning the gap. The CDR3 is CASSLAANRVNGELFF. CDR3 DNA sequence: TGTGCCAGCAGCCTGGCCGCGAACAGGGTCAACGGGGAGCTGTTTTTT.

V usage is TRBV29-1 and J usage is TRBJ2-1, with D unclear. The CDR3 loop spans 12 amino acids. The germline V and J ends were trimmed by 4 bases and 5 bases, with 9 bases remaining between them. Germline CDR1 and CDR2: SQVTM and ANQGSEA. The CDR3 DNA follows: TGCAGCGTTGCGTTCTGGGACAATGAGCAGTTCTTC. Amino acid sequence: CSVAFWDNEQFF.

The gene calls are TRBV19 and TRBJ2-1, with unresolved D. The germline V gene has CDR1 LNHDA and CDR2 SQIVND (reference sequence). The CDR3 spans 12 residues. The V end was cut by 5 bases, the J end by 4 bases, with 6 bases between. CDR3 region: CASSFTYNEQFF. In DNA, the CDR3 is TGTGCCAGTAGTTTTACGTACAATGAGCAGTTCTTC. Full variable domain (missing parts from reference TRBV19 and TRBJ2-1): DGGITQSPKYLFRKEGQNVTLSCEQNLNHDAMYWYRQDPGQGLRLIYYSQIVNDFQKGDIAEGYSVSREKKESFPLTVTSAQKNPTAFYLCASSFTYNEQFFGPGTRLTVL.

The V and J genes are TRBV7-9 and TRBJ1-6, with D hard to call. The CDR3 loop spans 13 amino acids. Trimming pared 6 bases from V and 8 bases from J, leaving 11 bases between. CDR1 SEHNR and CDR2 FQNEAQ come from the germline V gene (reference sequence). CDR3 sequence (DNA): TGTGCCAGCAGGGATCCCGCGGATTCACCCCTCCACTTT. This gives the protein CASRDPADSPLHF. Complete variable domain (other parts from reference TRBV7-9 and TRBJ1-6): DTGVSQNPRHKITKRGQNVTFRCDPISEHNRLYWYRQTLGQGPEFLTYFQNEAQLEKSRLLSDRFSAERPKGSFSTLEIQRTEQGDSAMYLCASRDPADSPLHFGNGTRLTVT.